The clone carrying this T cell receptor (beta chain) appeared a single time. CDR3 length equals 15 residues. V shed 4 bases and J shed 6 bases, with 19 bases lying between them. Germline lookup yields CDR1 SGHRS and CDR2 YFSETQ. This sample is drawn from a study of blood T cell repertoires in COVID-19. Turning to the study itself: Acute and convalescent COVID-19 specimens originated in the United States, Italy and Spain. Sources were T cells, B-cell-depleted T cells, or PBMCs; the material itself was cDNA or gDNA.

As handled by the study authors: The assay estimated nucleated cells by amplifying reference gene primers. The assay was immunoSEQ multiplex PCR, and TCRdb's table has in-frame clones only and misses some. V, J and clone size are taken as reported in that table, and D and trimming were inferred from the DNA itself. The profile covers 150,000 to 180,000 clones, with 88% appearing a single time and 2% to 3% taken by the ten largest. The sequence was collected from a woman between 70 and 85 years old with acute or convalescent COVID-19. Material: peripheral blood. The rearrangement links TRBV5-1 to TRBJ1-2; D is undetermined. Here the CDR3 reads CASSPSGPRVDGYTF. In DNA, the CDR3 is TGCGCCAGCAGCCCCTCCGGCCCGCGGGTGGATGGCTACACCTTC.